One and the same sample provided the 20 T cell receptor beta chains below, sequenced in a study of cytomegalovirus exposure and HLA in healthy donors. PCR employed 60 Vbeta and 13 Jbeta primers. TCRdb keeps only in-frame clones here, not all; method: immunoSEQ multiplex PCR. The sample records 150,000 to 200,000 clones, 65% to 80% being singletons. Source material: PBMCs. Every receptor here comes from a man between 18 and 29 years old in good health and CMV-seropositive.

CDR3 amino acids: CAWKRTGVATNEKLFF. CDR3 nucleotide sequence: TGTGCCTGGAAGAGGACAGGAGTTGCAACTAATGAAAAACTGTTTTTT. The chain employs TRBV30 and TRBJ1-4; 7 bases match TRBD1. The CDR3 totals 16 residues. Germline CDR1 reads GTSNPN; CDR2 reads SVGIG (reference sequence). The V gene end was trimmed by 4 bases and the J gene end by 0 bases; junction bases not matched to a gene: 8.

The CDR3, as DNA: TGCGCCAGCAGAGAACCGGGACTAGCGGGAGATTCGTACGAGCAGTACGTC. This translates into CASREPGLAGDSYEQYV. V is TRBV10-1 and J is TRBJ2-7; 14 positions match TRBD2. This CDR3 contains 17 residues. Germline values: CDR1 WNHNN, CDR2 SYGVQD (reference sequence). Germline trimming cut 6 bases from V and 4 bases from J; bases unmatched to any gene: 11.

This clone was recorded once. The chain joins TRBV7-6 to TRBJ2-5; 10 nucleotides match TRBD2. V lost 1 base and J lost 1; bases outside the gene matches: 3. The CDR3 spans 16 residues. From germline, CDR1 is SGHVS and CDR2 FNYEAQ. This CDR3 reads CASSLVGLALQETQYF. DNA of the CDR3: TGTGCCAGCAGCTTAGTGGGACTAGCGCTCCAAGAGACCCAGTACTTC.

This clone was seen once. This chain joins TRBV5-1 and TRBJ2-3, with 9 bases that match TRBD1. Germline CDR1 reads SGHRS; CDR2 reads YFSETQ. The CDR3 sequence is 16 residues long. Germline trimming cut 4 bases from V and 0 bases from J; bases unmatched to any gene: 6. CDR3: CASSVQGAQSTDTQYF. CDR3 sequence (DNA): TGCGCCAGCAGCGTACAGGGGGCGCAAAGCACAGATACGCAGTATTTT.

The rearrangement links TRBV21-1 to TRBJ2-7; the table assigns TRBD2, which was not confirmed against the DNA. TRBV21-1 is a documented pseudogene. The CDR3 has 11 amino acids. The CDR3: CASSTYYEQYV. CDR3 nucleotides: TGTGCCAGCAGCACTTACTACGAGCAGTACGTC.

This clone has just a few counts. The gene calls are TRBV5-8 and TRBJ2-7; TRBD1 matches at 9 bases. Germline V gives CDR1 SGHTS, CDR2 YDEGEE. V gave up 4 bases and J gave up 7 bases; unmatched junction bases: 12. The CDR3 length is 15 residues. The DNA for the CDR3 is TGTGCCAGCAGCGATATTTCCGGGACAGGGAATGAGCAGTACGTC. Translated: CASSDISGTGNEQYV.

This chain links TRBV2 with TRBJ1-5; TRBD1 matches at 8 bases. The CDR3 sequence is 14 residues long. Trimming took 5 bases from V and 5 from J; bases not matched to a gene: 5. CDR1 is SNHLY and CDR2 is FYNNEI in the germline V gene. CDR3 bases: TGTGCCAGCAGTAAAGACAGGGGCTATCAGCCCCAGCATTTT. It translates to CASSKDRGYQPQHF.

This chain connects TRBV11-3 to TRBJ1-2, with 9 bases aligning to TRBD1. Germline V CDR1 and CDR2: SGHNT, YENEEA. Trimming took 6 bases from V and 3 from J; bases not matched to a gene: 8. The CDR3 consists of 15 residues. The CDR3 region has the DNA TGTGCCAGCAGTGGTACCGGGACAGGGCACTATGGCTACACCTTC. This sequence encodes CASSGTGTGHYGYTF. The full variable domain, its missing parts supplied by reference TRBV11-3 and TRBJ1-2, is EAGVVQSPRYKIIEKKQPVAFWCNPISGHNTLYWYLQNLGQGPELLIRYENEEAVDDSQLPKDRFSAERLKGVDSTLKIQPAELGDSAVYLCASSGTGTGHYGYTFGSGTRLTVV.

CDR3 DNA: TGTGCCAGCAGCCCAAGGAGGACGGAGAACACTGAAGCTTTCTTT. Residues: CASSPRRTENTEAFF. V is TRBV7-8 and J is TRBJ1-1; D gene unclear. The CDR3 has 15 amino acids. CDR1 SGHVS and CDR2 FQNEAQ come from the germline V gene. V lost 5 bases to trimming and J lost 1 base, with 14 bases between them.

The chain recombines TRBV5-1 with TRBJ1-2, with 8 bases aligning to TRBD1. V dropped 0 bases and J dropped 9; count of bases not matched to a gene: 13. The CDR3 runs to 16 residues. Germline CDR1 is SGHRS and CDR2 is YFSETQ. CDR3 sequence reads: CASSLGLTGVDFRYTF. The DNA of the CDR3 is TGCGCCAGCAGCTTGGGTTTGACAGGGGTTGATTTTCGCTACACCTTC.

The genes are TRBV9 and TRBJ1-2; 9 bases align to TRBD1. The CDR3 spans 15 residues. V shed 4 bases, J shed 7 bases, and the junction held 11 bases outside the gene matches. Germline CDR1 and CDR2: SGDLS and YYNGEE. The DNA for the CDR3 is TGTGCCAGCAGCCCCATCGGGGACAGGGTGGGTGGCTACACCTTC. Encoded protein: CASSPIGDRVGGYTF.

The chain carries TRBV11-2 and TRBJ2-3; TRBD1 is a possible D gene (5 bases). In germline, CDR1 is SGHAT, CDR2 FQNNGV. CDR3 length: 14 amino acids. V shed 7 bases and J shed 2 bases, with 13 bases lying between them. For the CDR3, the DNA is TGTGCCAGCACCGCCTGGGGCTCCACAGATACGCAGTATTTT. Its translation: CASTAWGSTDTQYF.

The chain recombines TRBV6-1 with TRBJ2-3, with 7 positions matching TRBD2. Germline CDR1 MNHNS, CDR2 SASEGT. The ends lost 2 bases at V and 4 bases at J; junction bases unmatched: 15. This CDR3 region has 18 residues. In DNA form, the CDR3 reads TGTGCCAGCAGTGAATTGGGGCAGGGAGGGCTACTGTCAGATACGCAGTATTTT. This gives the protein CASSELGQGGLLSDTQYF.

This chain uses TRBV28 with TRBJ1-5, with a possible D match to TRBD1 (6 bases). Trimming cost V 2 bases and J 6 bases, with 11 bases left between them. The CDR3 contains 14 residues. In germline, CDR1 is MDHEN, CDR2 SYDVKM. In DNA, the CDR3 is TGTGCCAGCAGTTTACCCCAAGGGGGTCAGCCCCAGCATTTT. This gives the protein CASSLPQGGQPQHF.

This chain joins TRBV30 and TRBJ2-3, with a weak D call TRBD2 (6 bases). V lost 3 bases, J lost 2 bases, and 15 bases lay in between. CDR3 length: 15 residues. Germline V gene data show CDR1 as GTSNPN and CDR2 as SVGIG (reference sequence). The CDR3 spells CAWSALGLNTDTQYF. The CDR3 DNA sequence: TGTGCCTGGAGCGCCTTGGGACTCAACACAGATACGCAGTATTTT.

This clone appeared a single time. The genes are TRBV4-2 and TRBJ1-4; weak D call: TRBD1 (6 bases). V lost 4 bases to trimming and J lost 0 bases, with 15 bases between them. Per the germline V gene, CDR1 is LGHNA and CDR2 is YNFKEQ. The CDR3 extends over 17 amino acids. The CDR3 sequence is CASSPTGYRATNEKLFF. The CDR3 DNA is TGTGCCAGCAGCCCGACCGGCTACAGGGCAACTAATGAAAAACTGTTTTTT.

This clone turned up a few times. The chain carries TRBV7-8 and TRBJ2-1; D gene uncertain. The CDR3 runs 18 residues. The V end lost 5 bases, the J end lost 0 bases, and 20 bases lay between the germline ends. Per the germline V gene, CDR1 is SGHVS and CDR2 is FQNEAQ. This CDR3 is CASSPGFILLSSYNEQFF. The CDR3 DNA follows: TGTGCCAGCAGCCCAGGCTTTATCCTCTTGAGCTCCTACAATGAGCAGTTCTTC.

This sequence joins TRBV18 and TRBJ2-7, with a weak D call TRBD2 (6 bases). The germline V gene encodes CDR1 KGHSH and CDR2 LQKENI. The CDR3 sequence is 13 residues long. Trimming cost V 0 bases and J 7 bases, with 10 bases left between them. CDR3 region: CASSPPGGGEQYV. Written as DNA, the CDR3 is TGTGCCAGCTCACCACCGGGGGGTGGGGAGCAGTACGTC.

V and J are TRBV7-9 and TRBJ2-3; no firm D call. CDR1 is SEHNR and CDR2 is FQNEAQ in the germline V gene (reference sequence). Trimming removed 5 bases from V and 3 bases from J, with 9 bases in between. CDR3 length: 13 amino acids. The DNA for the CDR3 is TGTGCCAGCAGCGGGCTTACAACAGATACGCAGTATTTT. Protein product: CASSGLTTDTQYF.

V gene TRBV11-2 combines with J gene TRBJ2-1, with a possible D match to TRBD2 (6 bases). CDR3 size: 16 residues. V was pared by 1 base and J by 0 bases, with 10 bases between. CDR1 is SGHAT and CDR2 is FQNNGV in the germline V gene. CDR3 amino acids: CASSLGPGGSYNEQFF. CDR3 sequence (DNA): TGTGCCAGCAGCTTAGGACCCGGGGGCTCCTACAATGAGCAGTTCTTC.